This record covers a single T cell receptor beta chain. This clone was found once. It has no known antigen specificity. Nothing much larger sits one base from this clone, and base qualities are not available. The record originates from a study of T cell responses to AZD1222 COVID-19 vaccine (dated by TCRdb to the early 2020s). Study-wide context: Because spike-specific TCR depth and breadth did not differ between the two schedules, AZD1222 recipients who got a second dose at roughly 4 weeks were pooled with those who got a second dose at roughly 12 weeks. A total of 230 to 250 trial participants underwent TCR sequencing, of whom around 200 received two doses of AZD1222 and about 26 received two doses of the MenACWY control vaccine. Enrollment into the trials was organized by age into subgroups of 18-55, 56-69 and 70-plus years, and those subgroups contained approximately 150, 30 and 60 TCR-sequenced participants, respectively. Broader findings and caveats from the paper: Only five or six AZD1222 recipients were SARS-CoV-2 seropositive at baseline, limiting conclusions about previously exposed vaccinees. The 56-69-year group was small, and its depth increase did not reach significance, likely because of low power. Vaccine-associated CD4 TCRs spanned the whole spike protein, with dominant responses in regions 160-218 and 743-854. Spike-specific TCR breadth and depth rose significantly after two AZD1222 doses compared with day 0 and with MenACWY recipients. Nearly half of unique spike-specific TCRs reportedly recognized epitopes outside regions mutated in the B.1.351 and B.1.1.7 variants. Most participants were white British and females outnumbered males, and the authors suggested that clonal diversity may have been underestimated. No day 14 peak-response samples were available, so repertoires were characterized only after the peak T cell response.

The CDR3 regions of human TCRbeta chains were analyzed by immunosequencing. Turning to the authors' computational methods: TCRs in the repertoires were matched against a reference library of SARS-CoV-2-specific TCRs that had been generated with the MIRA antigen-specificity platform. Breadth meant the fraction of unique TCRs that were SARS-CoV-2-associated, whereas depth meant the fraction of total T cells that were SARS-CoV-2-associated. Using the MIRA data, every spike-specific TCR was mapped to the spike region that the TCR reacted to and assigned to either a CD4 or a CD8 class. Log10-transformed breadth and depth values were compared by one-way ANOVA with Sidak's multiple comparisons tests. Sourced from immuneACCESS, this table was stored by TCRdb with only in-frame sequences that have V and J called. A share of the clones is absent; for the studies checked, an unresolved V gene accounts for under half, and the remainder has no known explanation. V, J and clone size are taken as reported in that table, and D and trimming were inferred from the DNA itself. Recorded for this sample are around 130,000 clones; roughly 93% of them occurred a single time. About 3.1% of the sample rests with the top ten.

This sample's time point label indicates: baseline before first vaccination. Samples from vaccinated people were obtained from the UK trials COV001 and COV002, which included a single-blind randomized controlled phase 2/3 trial of AZD1222 (ChAdOx1 nCoV-19) in healthy adults. For TCRbeta chain sequencing, PBMC samples were collected from trial participants at day 0 and at day 28 after the second dose. Relative to germline, V is 9 bases shorter and J is 0 bases shorter, with 21 bases between their ends. From the cysteine through the phenylalanine, the CDR3 covers 17 amino acids. The only DNA kept is the CDR3, 51 bases in frame from the first base. CDR1 SGHVS and CDR2 FQNEAQ were looked up in the germline V gene.

The sequence was obtained from an adult in good health. The chain uses TRBV7-8 and TRBJ1-3; a weak D assignment points to TRBD1 (6 bases agree). Sequenced here: peripheral blood, sampled on day 0 of AZD1222 vaccination. The CDR3 sequence is CASSGGLGSLSGNTIYF. The DNA sequence reads TGTGCCAGTAGCGGGGGCCTAGGGAGCCTCTCTGGAAACACCATATATTTT.